This is a list of T cell receptor beta chains from one sample in a study of sequential checkpoint blockade in melanoma. Measured with immunoSEQ multiplex PCR; TCRdb has only the in-frame clones, and not every one. The repertoire includes 3,500 to 5,500 clones, 20% to 25% of them detected once, and approximately 3.7% sits in the top ten. The sample consisted of tumor tissue (inferred from file names), taken from a patient given nivolumab and ipilimumab in sequence. The source is a human donor with melanoma. The CDR3 runs from the conserved cysteine through the conserved F or W. Fields, in order: CDR3 DNA, CDR3 protein, J gene, D gene, V gene, clone size. D genes are given only for firm matches. Clone sizes are given selectively: once, few, many, or a class where the clone is expanded.

TGTGCCAGCAGCTCGGTCAAGAGCACAGATACGCAGTATTTT,CASSSVKSTDTQYF,TRBJ2-3,NA,TRBV11-3,NA
TGTGCCAGCATGGGTCGGGGGGTCTCTGGCTACACCTTC,CASMGRGVSGYTF,TRBJ1-2,NA,TRBV6-8,medium-sized
TGTGCCAGTAGCTTCTGGGGACAGGCCAGGAGCTCCTACGAGCAGTACTTC,CASSFWGQARSSYEQYF,TRBJ2-7,TRBD1,TRBV19,NA
TGTGCCATCAGTGAGTCAGCCTCCAGGGACAGAAACTATGGCTACACCTTC,CAISESASRDRNYGYTF,TRBJ1-2,TRBD1,TRBV10-3,few
TGTGCCAGCAGCTTGGCCTTACAGGGGAGGCTCACAGATACGCAGTATTTT,CASSLALQGRLTDTQYF,TRBJ2-3,NA,TRBV11-3,many
TGTGCCAGCAGCCTCATTAGCGGGGGGGCAGAGACCCAGTACTTC,CASSLISGGAETQYF,TRBJ2-5,TRBD2,TRBV11-3,many
TGTGCCAGCAGCTCGACAGGAGGGCTAGTCTACGAGCAGTACTTC,CASSSTGGLVYEQYF,TRBJ2-7,NA,TRBV11-3,medium-sized
TGCGCCAGCAGCTTGGGCGCCGACACTGAAGCTTTCTTT,CASSLGADTEAFF,TRBJ1-1,NA,TRBV23-1,few
TGTGCCAGCAGCACACACCCGGGACTAGCGGGGACTATCTCCTACAATGAGCAGTTCTTC,CASSTHPGLAGTISYNEQFF,TRBJ2-1,TRBD2,TRBV11-3,many
TGTGCCAGCAGTTACGAGAGAGGGACCCAGTACTTC,CASSYERGTQYF,TRBJ2-5,NA,TRBV6-8,few
TGTGCCAGCAGCGGGGTGTTTGGAGAGACCCAGTACTTC,CASSGVFGETQYF,TRBJ2-5,NA,TRBV9,medium-sized
TGTGCCAGCAAGGTGGACAGGTCCGCTTTCTTT,CASKVDRSAFF,TRBJ1-1,TRBD1,TRBV6-7,few
TGTGCCAGCAGCTTAGGGGGGGTAGTGAGCGGAAGGACCCAGTACTTC,CASSLGGVVSGRTQYF,TRBJ2-5,NA,TRBV11-3,few
TGTGCCAGCAGCTTCGACCTTAGGGACGGCTATGGCTACACCTTC,CASSFDLRDGYGYTF,TRBJ1-2,NA,TRBV7-6,many
TGTGCCAGCAGCTTAAACCAGGGTGGCACTGAAGCTTTCTTT,CASSLNQGGTEAFF,TRBJ1-1,NA,TRBV11-3,many
TGTGCCAGCAGCGCTGACTGGGGCGACTACGAGCAGTACTTC,CASSADWGDYEQYF,TRBJ2-7,NA,TRBV9,medium-sized
TGCGCCAGCAGCTTATCTGAAAGACTGAACACCGGGGAGCTGTTTTTT,CASSLSERLNTGELFF,TRBJ2-2,NA,TRBV5-1,NA
TGTGCCACCAGCAGAACCGGGACAGGACCTACGGCGGAGCAGTACTTC,CATSRTGTGPTAEQYF,TRBJ2-7,TRBD1,TRBV15,NA
TGTGCCATCAGATCGGAGAAGGCCGAGACCCAGTACTTC,CAIRSEKAETQYF,TRBJ2-5,NA,TRBV6-8,few
TGTGCCAGCAGTTACGCTAGCGGGGGGTTTTCGGGCAATGAGCAGTTCTTC,CASSYASGGFSGNEQFF,TRBJ2-1,TRBD2,TRBV6-8,medium-sized
TGTGCCAGCAGTTTAGCGGATACGCAGTATTTT,CASSLADTQYF,TRBJ2-3,NA,TRBV6-7,NA
TGTGCCAGCAGTTTACAGGGGACACTATACTTC,CASSLQGTLYF,TRBJ1-2,TRBD1,TRBV6-7,few
TGCGCCAGCAGCCAAGAAGCTGGAGGGAGCTATGGCTACACCTTC,CASSQEAGGSYGYTF,TRBJ1-2,NA,TRBV4-1,few
TGTGCCAGCAGGCAGGGTAATCAGCCCCAGCATTTT,CASRQGNQPQHF,TRBJ1-5,NA,TRBV6-8,NA
TGTGCCAGTACCATTTTGGGGGGACAAGATACGCAGTATTTT,CASTILGGQDTQYF,TRBJ2-3,NA,TRBV19,NA
TGTGCCAGCAGCTTTGCGACAGGTGGAGATGGCTACACCTTC,CASSFATGGDGYTF,TRBJ1-2,NA,TRBV11-3,many
TGTGCCTGGAGTGTGGTGACTCGCGAGCAGTACTTC,CAWSVVTREQYF,TRBJ2-7,NA,TRBV30,few